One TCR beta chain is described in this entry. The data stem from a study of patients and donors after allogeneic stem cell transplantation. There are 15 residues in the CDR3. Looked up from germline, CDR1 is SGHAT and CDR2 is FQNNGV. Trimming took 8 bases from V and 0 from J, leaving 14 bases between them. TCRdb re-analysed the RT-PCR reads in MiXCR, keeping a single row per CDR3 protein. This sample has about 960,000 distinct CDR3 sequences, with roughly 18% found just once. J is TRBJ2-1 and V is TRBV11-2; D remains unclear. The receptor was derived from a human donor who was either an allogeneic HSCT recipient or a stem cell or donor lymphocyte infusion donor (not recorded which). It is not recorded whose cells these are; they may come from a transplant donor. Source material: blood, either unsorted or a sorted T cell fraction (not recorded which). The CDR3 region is CASLDRSSSYNEQFF. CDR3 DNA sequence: TGTGCCAGCCTAGATCGGTCTAGCTCCTACAATGAGCAGTTCTTC.